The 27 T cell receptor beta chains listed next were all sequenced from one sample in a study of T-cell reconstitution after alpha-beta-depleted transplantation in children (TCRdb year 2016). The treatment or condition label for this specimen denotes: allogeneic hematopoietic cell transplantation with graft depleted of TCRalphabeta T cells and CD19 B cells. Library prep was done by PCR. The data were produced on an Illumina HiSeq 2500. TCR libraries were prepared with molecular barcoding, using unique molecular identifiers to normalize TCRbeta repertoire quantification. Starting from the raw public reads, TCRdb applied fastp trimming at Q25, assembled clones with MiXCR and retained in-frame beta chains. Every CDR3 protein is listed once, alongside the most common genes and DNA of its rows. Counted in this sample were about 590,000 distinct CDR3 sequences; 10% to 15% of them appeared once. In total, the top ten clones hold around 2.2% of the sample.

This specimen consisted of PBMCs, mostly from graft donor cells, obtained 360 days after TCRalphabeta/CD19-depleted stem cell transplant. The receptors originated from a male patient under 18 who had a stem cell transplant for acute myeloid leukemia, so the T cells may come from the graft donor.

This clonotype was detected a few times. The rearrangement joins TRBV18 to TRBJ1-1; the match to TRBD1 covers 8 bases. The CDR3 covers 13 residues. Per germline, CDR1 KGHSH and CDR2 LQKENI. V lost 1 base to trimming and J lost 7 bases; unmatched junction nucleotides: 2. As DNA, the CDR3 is TGTGCCAGCTCACCACTGACAGGGGTTGAAGCTTTCTTT. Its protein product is CASSPLTGVEAFF.

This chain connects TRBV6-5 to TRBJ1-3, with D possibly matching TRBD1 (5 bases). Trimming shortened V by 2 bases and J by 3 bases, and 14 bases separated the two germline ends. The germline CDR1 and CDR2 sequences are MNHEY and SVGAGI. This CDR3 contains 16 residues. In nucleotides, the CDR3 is TGTGCCAGCAGTTACCTAAGGGGCGCCTTTGGAAACACCATATATTTT. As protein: CASSYLRGAFGNTIYF.

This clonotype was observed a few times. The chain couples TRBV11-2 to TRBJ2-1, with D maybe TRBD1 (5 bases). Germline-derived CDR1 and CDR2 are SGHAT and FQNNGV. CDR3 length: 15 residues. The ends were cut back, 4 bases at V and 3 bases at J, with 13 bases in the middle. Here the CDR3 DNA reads TGTGCCAGCAGCTCGACCCCCAGGGACTACAATGAGCAGTTCTTC. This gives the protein CASSSTPRDYNEQFF.

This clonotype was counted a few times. The CDR3 loop reads CSASSLAVSTDTQYF. DNA of the CDR3: TGCAGTGCTAGTAGCCTAGCGGTTAGCACAGATACGCAGTATTTT. V is TRBV20-1 and J is TRBJ2-3; 7 nucleotides agree with TRBD2. The V and J ends lost 3 bases and 0 bases, in that order; junction bases with no gene match: 6. This CDR3 has 15 residues. CDR1 is DFQATT, CDR2 SNEGSKA, per germline (reference sequence).

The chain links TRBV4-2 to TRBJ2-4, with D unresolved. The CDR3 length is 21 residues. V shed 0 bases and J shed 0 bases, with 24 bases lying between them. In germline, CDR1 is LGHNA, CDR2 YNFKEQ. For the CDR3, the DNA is TGTGCCAGCAGCCAAGATGAGGCAGCCCTTCGTCGAGTTATAGCCAAAAACATTCAGTACTTC. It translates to CASSQDEAALRRVIAKNIQYF.

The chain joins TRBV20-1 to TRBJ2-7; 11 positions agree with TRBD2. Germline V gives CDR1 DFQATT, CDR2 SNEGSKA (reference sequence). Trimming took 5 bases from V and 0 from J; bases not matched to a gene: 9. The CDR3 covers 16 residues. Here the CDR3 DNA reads TGCAGTGCTCGAGGGCTAGCGGGAGGCCCCTCCTACGAGCAGTACTTC. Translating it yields CSARGLAGGPSYEQYF.

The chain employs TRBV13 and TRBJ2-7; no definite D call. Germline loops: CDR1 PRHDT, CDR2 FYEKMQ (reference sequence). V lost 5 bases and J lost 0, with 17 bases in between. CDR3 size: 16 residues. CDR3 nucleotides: TGTGCCAGCAGCACTCGGACCCACGAGCCCTCCTACGAGCAGTACTTC. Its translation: CASSTRTHEPSYEQYF. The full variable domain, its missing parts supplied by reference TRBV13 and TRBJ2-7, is AAGVIQSPRHLIKEKRETATLKCYPIPRHDTVYWYQQGPGQDPQFLISFYEKMQSDKGSIPDRFSAQQFSDYHSELNMSSLELGDSALYFCASSTRTHEPSYEQYFGPGTRLTVT.

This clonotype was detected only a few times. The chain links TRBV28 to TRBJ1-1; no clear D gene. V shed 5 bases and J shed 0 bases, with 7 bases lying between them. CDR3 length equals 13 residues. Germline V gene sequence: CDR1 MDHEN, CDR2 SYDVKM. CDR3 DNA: TGTGCCAGCAGTCATTCGGTGAACACTGAAGCTTTCTTT. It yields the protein CASSHSVNTEAFF. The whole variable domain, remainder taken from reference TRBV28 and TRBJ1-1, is DVKVTQSSRYLVKRTGEKVFLECVQDMDHENMFWYRQDPGLGLRLIYFSYDVKMKEKGDIPEGYSVSREKKERFSLILESASTNQTSMYLCASSHSVNTEAFFGQGTRLTVV.

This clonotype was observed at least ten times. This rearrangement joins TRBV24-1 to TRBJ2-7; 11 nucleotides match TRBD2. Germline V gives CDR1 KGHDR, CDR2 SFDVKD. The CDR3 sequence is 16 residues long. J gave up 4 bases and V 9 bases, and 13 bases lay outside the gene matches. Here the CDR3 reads CATEYLAGGGRYEQYF. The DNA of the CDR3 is TGTGCCACCGAGTATCTAGCGGGAGGAGGGAGGTACGAGCAGTACTTC.

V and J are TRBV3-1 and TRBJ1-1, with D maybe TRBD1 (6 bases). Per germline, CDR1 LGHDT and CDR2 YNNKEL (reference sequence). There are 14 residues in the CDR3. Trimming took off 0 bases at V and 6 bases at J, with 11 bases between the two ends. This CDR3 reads CASSQDNRVAEAFF. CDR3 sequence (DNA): TGTGCCAGCAGCCAAGATAACAGGGTCGCTGAAGCTTTCTTT.

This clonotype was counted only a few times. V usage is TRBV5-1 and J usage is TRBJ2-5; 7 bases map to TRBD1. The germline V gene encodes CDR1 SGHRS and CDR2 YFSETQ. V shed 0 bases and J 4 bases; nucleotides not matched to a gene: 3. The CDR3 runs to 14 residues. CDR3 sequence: CASSLGDRPETQYF. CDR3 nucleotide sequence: TGCGCCAGCAGCTTGGGGGACAGACCAGAGACCCAGTACTTC.

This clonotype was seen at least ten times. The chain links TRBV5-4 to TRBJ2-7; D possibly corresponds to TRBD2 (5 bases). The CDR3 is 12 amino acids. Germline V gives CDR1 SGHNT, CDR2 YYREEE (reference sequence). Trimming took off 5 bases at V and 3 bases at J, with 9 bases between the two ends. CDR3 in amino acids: CASRLDFYEQYF. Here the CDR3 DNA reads TGTGCCAGCAGACTAGATTTCTACGAGCAGTACTTC.

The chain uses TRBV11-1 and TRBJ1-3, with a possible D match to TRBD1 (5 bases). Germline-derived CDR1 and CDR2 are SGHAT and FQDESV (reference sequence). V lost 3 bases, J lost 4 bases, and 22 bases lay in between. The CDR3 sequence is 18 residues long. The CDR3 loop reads CASSFLPWGGPSGNTIYF. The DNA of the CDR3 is TGTGCCAGCAGCTTCCTTCCCTGGGGGGGACCTTCGGGAAACACCATATATTTT.

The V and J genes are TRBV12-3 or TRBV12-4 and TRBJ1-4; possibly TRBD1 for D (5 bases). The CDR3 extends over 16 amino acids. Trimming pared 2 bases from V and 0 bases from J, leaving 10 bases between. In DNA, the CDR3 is TGTGCCAGCAGTTTACACCCGGGGGCAACTAATGAAAAACTGTTTTTT. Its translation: CASSLHPGATNEKLFF.

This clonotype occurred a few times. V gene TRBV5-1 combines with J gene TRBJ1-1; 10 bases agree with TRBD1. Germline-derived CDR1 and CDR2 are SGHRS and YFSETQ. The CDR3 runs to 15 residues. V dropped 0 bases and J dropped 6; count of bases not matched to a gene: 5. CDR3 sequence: CASSLAGGQGSEAFF. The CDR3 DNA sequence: TGCGCCAGCAGCTTGGCCGGGGGACAGGGGTCTGAAGCTTTCTTT.

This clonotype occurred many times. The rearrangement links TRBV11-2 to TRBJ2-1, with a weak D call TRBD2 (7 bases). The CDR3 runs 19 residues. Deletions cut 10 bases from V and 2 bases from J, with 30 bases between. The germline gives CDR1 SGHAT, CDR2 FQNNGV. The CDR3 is CAIMNYPGGPRGTYNEQFF. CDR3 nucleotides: TGTGCCATCATGAATTATCCCGGGGGGCCCCGGGGTACCTACAATGAGCAGTTCTTC. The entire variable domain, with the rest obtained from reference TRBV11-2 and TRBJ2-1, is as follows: EAGVAQSPRYKIIEKRQSVAFWCNPISGHATLYWYQQILGQGPKLLIQFQNNGVVDDSQLPKDRFSAERLKGVDSTLKIQPAKLEDSAVYLCAIMNYPGGPRGTYNEQFFGPGTRLTVL.

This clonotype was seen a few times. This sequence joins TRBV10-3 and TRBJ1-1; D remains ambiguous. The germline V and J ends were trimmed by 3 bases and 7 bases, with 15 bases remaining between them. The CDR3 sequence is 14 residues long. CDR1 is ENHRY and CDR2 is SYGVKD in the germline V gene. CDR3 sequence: CAISEIKVEGEAFF. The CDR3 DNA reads TGTGCCATCAGTGAAATAAAGGTAGAGGGTGAAGCTTTCTTT.

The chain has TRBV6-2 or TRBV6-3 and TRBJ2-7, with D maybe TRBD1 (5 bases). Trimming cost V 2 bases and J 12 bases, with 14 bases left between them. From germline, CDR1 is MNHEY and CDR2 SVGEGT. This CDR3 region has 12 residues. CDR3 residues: CASSYTTVRLYF. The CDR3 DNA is TGTGCCAGCAGTTACACGACAGTCAGGCTGTACTTC.

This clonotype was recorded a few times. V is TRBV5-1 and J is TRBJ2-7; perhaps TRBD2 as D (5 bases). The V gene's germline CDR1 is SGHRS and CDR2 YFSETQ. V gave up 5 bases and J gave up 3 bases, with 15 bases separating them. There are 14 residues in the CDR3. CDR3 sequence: CASSAGSFIYEQYF. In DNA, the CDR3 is TGCGCCAGCAGTGCGGGCAGCTTTATCTACGAGCAGTACTTC.

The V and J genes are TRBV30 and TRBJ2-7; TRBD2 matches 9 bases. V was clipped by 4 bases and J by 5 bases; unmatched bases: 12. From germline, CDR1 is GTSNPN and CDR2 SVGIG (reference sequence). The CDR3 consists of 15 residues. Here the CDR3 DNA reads TGTGCCTGGACGACCCTCCTGCGGGAGGGGAACGAGCAGTACTTC. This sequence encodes CAWTTLLREGNEQYF. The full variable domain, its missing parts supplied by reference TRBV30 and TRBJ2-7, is SQTIHQWPATLVQPVGSPLSLECTVEGTSNPNLYWYRQAAGRGLQLLFYSVGIGQISSEVPQNLSASRPQDRQFILSSKKLLLSDSGFYLCAWTTLLREGNEQYFGPGTRLTVT.

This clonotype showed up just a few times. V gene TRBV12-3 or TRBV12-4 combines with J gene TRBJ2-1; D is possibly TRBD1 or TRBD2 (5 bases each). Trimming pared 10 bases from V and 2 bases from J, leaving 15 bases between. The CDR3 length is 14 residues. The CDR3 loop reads CATSGGGPYNEQFF. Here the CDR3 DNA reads TGTGCCACCTCGGGTGGGGGTCCCTACAATGAGCAGTTCTTC.

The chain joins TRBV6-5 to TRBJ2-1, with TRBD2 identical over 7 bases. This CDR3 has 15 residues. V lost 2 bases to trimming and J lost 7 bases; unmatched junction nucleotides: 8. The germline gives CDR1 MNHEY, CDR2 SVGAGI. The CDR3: CASSYDPASGNEQFF. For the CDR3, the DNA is TGTGCCAGCAGTTACGATCCGGCTAGCGGTAATGAGCAGTTCTTC.

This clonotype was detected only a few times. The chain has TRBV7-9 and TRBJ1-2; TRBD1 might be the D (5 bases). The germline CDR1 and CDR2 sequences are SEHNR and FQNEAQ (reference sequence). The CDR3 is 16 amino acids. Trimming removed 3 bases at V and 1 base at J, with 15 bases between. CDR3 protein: CASSFGQTDSNYGYTF. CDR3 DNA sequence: TGTGCCAGCAGCTTCGGGCAGACAGATAGTAACTATGGCTACACCTTC.

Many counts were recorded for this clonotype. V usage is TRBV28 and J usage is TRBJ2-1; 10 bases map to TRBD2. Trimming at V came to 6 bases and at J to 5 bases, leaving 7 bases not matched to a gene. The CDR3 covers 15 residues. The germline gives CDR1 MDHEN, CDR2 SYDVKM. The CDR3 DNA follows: TGTGCCAGCAGAACCTTAGCGGGAGGTGACAATGAGCAGTTCTTC. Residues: CASRTLAGGDNEQFF.

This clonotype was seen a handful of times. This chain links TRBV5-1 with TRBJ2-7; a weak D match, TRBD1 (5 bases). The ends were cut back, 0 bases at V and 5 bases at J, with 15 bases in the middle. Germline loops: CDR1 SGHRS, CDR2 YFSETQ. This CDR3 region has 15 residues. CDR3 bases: TGCGCCAGCAGCTTGGAACAGGTTATGTTCCACGAGCAGTACTTC. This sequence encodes CASSLEQVMFHEQYF.

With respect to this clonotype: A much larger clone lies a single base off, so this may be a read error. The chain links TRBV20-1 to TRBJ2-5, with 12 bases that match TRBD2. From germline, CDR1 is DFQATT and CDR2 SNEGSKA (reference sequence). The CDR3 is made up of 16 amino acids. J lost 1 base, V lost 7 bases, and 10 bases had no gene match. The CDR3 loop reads CSGGRPSGRVQETQYF. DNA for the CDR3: TGCAGTGGTGGTCGACCTAGCGGGAGGGTCCAAGAGACCCAGTACTTC.

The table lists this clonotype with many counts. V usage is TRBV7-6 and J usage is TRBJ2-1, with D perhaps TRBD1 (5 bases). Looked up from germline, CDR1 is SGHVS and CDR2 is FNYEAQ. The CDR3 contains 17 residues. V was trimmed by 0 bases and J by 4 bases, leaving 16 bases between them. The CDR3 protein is CASSLASGPGPYNEQFF. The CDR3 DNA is TGTGCCAGCAGCTTAGCTTCAGGGCCCGGGCCATACAATGAGCAGTTCTTC.